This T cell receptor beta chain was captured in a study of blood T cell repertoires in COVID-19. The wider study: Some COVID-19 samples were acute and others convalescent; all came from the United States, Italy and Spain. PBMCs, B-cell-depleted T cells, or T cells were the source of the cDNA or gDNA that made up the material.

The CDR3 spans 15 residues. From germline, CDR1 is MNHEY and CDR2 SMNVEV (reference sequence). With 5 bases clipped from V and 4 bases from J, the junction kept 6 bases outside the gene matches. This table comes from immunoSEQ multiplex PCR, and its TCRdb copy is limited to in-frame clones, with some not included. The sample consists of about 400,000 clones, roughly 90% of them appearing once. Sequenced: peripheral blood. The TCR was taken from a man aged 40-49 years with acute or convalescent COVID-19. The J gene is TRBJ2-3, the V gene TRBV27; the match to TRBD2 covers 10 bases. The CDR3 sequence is CASSREREGPDTQYF. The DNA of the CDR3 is TGTGCCAGCAGTCGCGAGCGGGAGGGCCCAGATACGCAGTATTTT.